The present TCR beta chain was sequenced within a study of human T cells and chemical hapten exposure. At the level of the study: Per-sample variation in TCR yield stemmed mainly from small pooled library volume differences.

Turning to this clonotype: Antigen: not known.

The study's findings and limits: The study found that DPC sensitization did not change TCRs above 1 in 1000 frequency.

Separate cDNA molecules received unique molecular identifiers, which the library attached to them. In the authors' methods: Samples held a median of approximately 96,000 TCRs, range roughly 20,000–700,000. TCRdb independently ran MiXCR on the 5' RACE reads; one entry per CDR3 protein. Clone size and V and J calls follow TCRdb, not the original study. The table has around 100,000 distinct CDR3 sequences, around a fifth seen once. It was unfractionated whole blood from which total RNA was extracted. V lost 4 bases and J lost 7; bases outside the gene matches: 18. This CDR3 region has 18 residues. Germline V gives CDR1 SGHDN, CDR2 FVKESK.

The V and J genes are TRBV14 and TRBJ2-1; 8 bases line up with TRBD2. The TCR comes from a human donor in good health. CDR3 sequence: CASSRLRTEREKRNEQFF. CDR3 coding DNA: TGTGCCAGCAGCCGTCTAAGAACGGAGCGGGAGAAGAGGAATGAGCAGTTCTTC.